One sample yielded the 20 T cell receptor beta chains listed below, sequenced in a study of T-cell reconstitution after alpha-beta-depleted transplantation in children. TCRbeta library preparation incorporated unique molecular identifiers. MiXCR, run by TCRdb on the PCR reads, gives a single entry per CDR3 protein. The sample has hundreds of thousands of distinct CDR3 sequences; under 25% are singletons. The source material was PBMCs, mostly from graft donor cells, sampled 360 days after TCRalphabeta/CD19-depleted stem cell transplant. The receptors originated from a boy in the first two years of life who had a stem cell transplant for acute myeloid leukemia, so the T cells may come from the graft donor.

This chain links TRBV12-3 or TRBV12-4 with TRBJ2-1, with 12 bases that match TRBD2. V lost 0 bases and J lost 4; bases outside the gene matches: 4. This CDR3 is 17 amino acids long. The chain's CDR3 is CASSLASLAGGYNEQFF. CDR3 nucleotides: TGTGCCAGCAGTTTAGCTTCCCTAGCGGGGGGGTACAATGAGCAGTTCTTC.

This clonotype was detected ten times or more. V is TRBV11-1 and J is TRBJ2-5; no definite D call. CDR1 is SGHAT and CDR2 is FQDESV in the germline V gene (reference sequence). The CDR3 runs to 15 residues. The V and J ends lost 1 base and 3 bases respectively, with 12 bases between them. This chain's CDR3 is CASSLVVNPEETQYF. In nucleotides, the CDR3 is TGTGCCAGCAGCTTAGTGGTCAACCCTGAAGAGACCCAGTACTTC.

J is TRBJ1-1 and V is TRBV6-1; the D gene is possibly TRBD1 (6 bases). This CDR3 contains 17 residues. CDR1 is MNHNS and CDR2 is SASEGT in the germline V gene. V was cut by 6 bases and J by 0 bases, with 20 bases left in between. The CDR3 loop reads CASSPGPQGRVNTEAFF. The CDR3 bases are TGTGCCAGCAGCCCGGGTCCCCAGGGGAGGGTGAACACTGAAGCTTTCTTT.

This clonotype was seen ten or more times. V is TRBV20-1 and J is TRBJ2-4; D may be TRBD1 (5 bases). From germline, CDR1 is DFQATT and CDR2 SNEGSKA (reference sequence). The CDR3 runs to 13 residues. V lost 4 bases and J 13 bases, leaving 20 bases between the germline ends. The CDR3 sequence is CSANLKGRSQQYF. The CDR3 nucleotides read TGCAGTGCTAACCTTAAGGGGCGGTCCCAGCAGTACTTC.

V is TRBV20-1 and J is TRBJ2-3; 9 nucleotides match TRBD1. This CDR3 contains 13 residues. Germline assignment: CDR1 DFQATT and CDR2 SNEGSKA (reference sequence). J lost 4 bases, V lost 8 bases, and 7 bases had no gene match. CDR3 sequence reads: CSLYRGRADTQYF. In DNA form, the CDR3 reads TGCAGTCTATACAGGGGGCGGGCAGATACGCAGTATTTT.

This clonotype showed up just a few times. The genes are TRBV2 and TRBJ2-1; TRBD1 matches 10 bases. Per germline, CDR1 SNHLY and CDR2 FYNNEI. The CDR3 spans 14 residues. Trimming took 10 bases from V and 7 from J; bases not matched to a gene: 10. In nucleotides, the CDR3 is TGTGCCACGCTACGGACAGGGGGTATTAATGAGCAGTTCTTC. This codes for CATLRTGGINEQFF.

The CDR3 spells CASGPGHFYEQYV. CDR3 coding DNA: TGTGCCAGCGGACCGGGACACTTCTACGAGCAGTACGTC. This chain connects TRBV28 to TRBJ2-7; maybe TRBD1 (6 bases). CDR1 is MDHEN and CDR2 is SYDVKM in the germline V gene. The CDR3 has 13 amino acids. V gave up 8 bases and J gave up 3 bases, with 14 bases separating them.

The chain carries TRBV5-1 and TRBJ1-1, with D perhaps matching TRBD1 (6 bases). CDR1 SGHRS and CDR2 YFSETQ come from the germline V gene. This CDR3 has 16 residues. V dropped 0 bases and J dropped 1 base, with 13 bases sitting between them. The CDR3 spells CASSLAALQGNTEAFF. In nucleotides, the CDR3 is TGCGCCAGCAGCTTGGCGGCCCTACAGGGGAACACTGAAGCTTTCTTT.

The chain uses TRBV6-6 and TRBJ2-4, with D possibly matching TRBD1 (6 bases). The germline V gene encodes CDR1 MNHNY and CDR2 SVGAGI (reference sequence). CDR3 size: 13 residues. V was shortened by 0 bases and J by 14 bases, with 14 bases between the two germline ends. CDR3 nucleotide sequence: TGTGCCAGCAGTTACTCAACTCAGGGGAAAAAGTACTTC. Amino acids: CASSYSTQGKKYF.

This clonotype was seen a handful of times. The gene calls are TRBV10-3 and TRBJ1-5; tentatively, D is TRBD1 (5 bases). This CDR3 has 13 amino acids. The V and J ends lost 8 bases and 6 bases respectively, with 14 bases between them. From germline, CDR1 is ENHRY and CDR2 SYGVKD. In nucleotides, the CDR3 is TGTGCCATCGGGGGAACAGAGAGTCAGCCCCAGCATTTT. This gives the protein CAIGGTESQPQHF.

This clonotype was picked up many times. V usage is TRBV18 and J usage is TRBJ2-7; D is ambiguous. The CDR3 length is 13 residues. The germline gives CDR1 KGHSH, CDR2 LQKENI. Trimming cost V 4 bases and J 3 bases, with 10 bases left between them. For the CDR3, the DNA is TGTGCCAGCTCACTAACGGAATACTACGAGCAGTACTTC. Translating it yields CASSLTEYYEQYF.

This clonotype was counted once. The genes are TRBV6-1 and TRBJ1-2; 7 nucleotides match TRBD1. Per the germline V gene, CDR1 is MNHNS and CDR2 is SASEGT. This CDR3 is built from 15 residues. V was pared by 7 bases and J by 3 bases, with 11 bases of the junction left unmatched. DNA for the CDR3: TGTGCCAGCACCCCGGAGGACAGGAGTTACTATGGCTACACCTTC. Its protein is CASTPEDRSYYGYTF.

This clonotype was seen more than once but under ten times. V gene TRBV5-1 combines with J gene TRBJ2-7; the D gene could be TRBD1 or TRBD2 (5 bases each). The CDR3 length is 15 residues. Germline values: CDR1 SGHRS, CDR2 YFSETQ. V was clipped by 0 bases and J by 1 base, with 11 bases between them. The CDR3 loop is CASSLDGGFSYEQYV. CDR3 DNA: TGCGCCAGCAGCTTGGATGGGGGTTTTTCCTACGAGCAGTACGTC.

This clonotype was seen a handful of times. The V gene is TRBV27, the J gene TRBJ1-1, with D perhaps TRBD1 (5 bases). The germline V gene encodes CDR1 MNHEY and CDR2 SMNVEV (reference sequence). The CDR3 runs to 14 residues. Between the trimmed V and J ends, which lost 5 bases and 4 bases, there was a span of 14 bases. CDR3 region: CASSPRRGGTEAFF. Here the CDR3 DNA reads TGTGCCAGCAGTCCCAGGAGGGGTGGCACTGAAGCTTTCTTT.

The chain joins TRBV9 to TRBJ1-1, with 7 bases matching TRBD1. The V and J ends lost 3 bases and 3 bases, in that order; junction bases with no gene match: 5. This CDR3 comprises 14 residues. Looked up from germline, CDR1 is SGDLS and CDR2 is YYNGEE. DNA of the CDR3: TGTGCCAGCAGCGCAGGGGGGATCGACACTGAAGCTTTCTTT. Its protein product is CASSAGGIDTEAFF.

The chain uses TRBV11-1 and TRBJ2-7; D is ambiguous. Trimming took 0 bases from V and 2 from J, leaving 8 bases between them. Germline values: CDR1 SGHAT, CDR2 FQDESV (reference sequence). The CDR3 extends over 14 amino acids. The CDR3 sequence: CASSLARRPYEQYV. CDR3 DNA sequence: TGTGCCAGCAGCTTAGCCAGGAGACCCTACGAGCAGTACGTC.

The chain carries TRBV20-1 and TRBJ1-3, with 7 bases that match TRBD1. Looked up from germline, CDR1 is DFQATT and CDR2 is SNEGSKA (reference sequence). J was trimmed by 3 bases and V by 5 bases; bases with no gene match: 4. The CDR3 is made up of 13 amino acids. Here the CDR3 reads CSAERGLGNTIYF. DNA of the CDR3: TGCAGTGCTGAGAGGGGGCTTGGAAACACCATATATTTT.

This clonotype was picked up a small number of times. The chain has TRBV5-6 and TRBJ2-1; 9 positions match TRBD1. This CDR3 contains 16 residues. The germline gives CDR1 SGHDT, CDR2 YYEEEE. Trimming cost V 4 bases and J 3 bases; bases outside gene matches: 8. Here the CDR3 DNA reads TGTGCCAGCAGCCCATGGACAGGGGAGAACTACAATGAGCAGTTCTTC. This encodes CASSPWTGENYNEQFF.

The chain carries TRBV20-1 and TRBJ2-2; D is unclear. V was cut by 6 bases and J by 0 bases, with 14 bases left in between. Germline CDR1 is DFQATT and CDR2 is SNEGSKA (reference sequence). CDR3 length equals 15 residues. The CDR3 loop is CSALLHVANTGELFF. In DNA, the CDR3 is TGCAGTGCGCTGCTCCATGTAGCGAACACCGGGGAGCTGTTTTTT.

The gene calls are TRBV20-1 and TRBJ2-7, with 8 bases fitting TRBD2. Trimming cost V 0 bases and J 4 bases; bases outside gene matches: 11. CDR1 is DFQATT and CDR2 is SNEGSKA in the germline V gene (reference sequence). CDR3 length: 16 amino acids. The CDR3: CSARDVVAGSRYEQYF. The DNA for the CDR3 is TGCAGTGCTAGAGATGTAGTAGCGGGGAGCAGGTACGAGCAGTACTTC.